This TCR beta chain was captured by sequencing in a study of blood T cell repertoires in COVID-19. The wider study: The samples span acute and convalescent COVID-19 from the United States, Italy and Spain. PBMCs, B-cell-depleted T cells, or T cells provided the cDNA or gDNA that made up the material.

CDR1 and CDR2 (germline): ENHRY, SYGVKD. V dropped 11 bases and J dropped 0 bases, with 18 bases sitting between them. The CDR3 extends over 15 amino acids. In the source study's methods: By means of reference gene primer amplification, nucleated cell counts were estimated. TCRdb keeps only in-frame clones here, not all; method: immunoSEQ multiplex PCR. V and J calls and clone size come straight from that table; D and trimming were deduced from the DNA. The sample records under 300,000 clones, under 90% being singletons. This clonotype was obtained from a man aged 50 to 60 with acute or convalescent COVID-19. Sequencing used peripheral blood. J is TRBJ2-3 and V is TRBV10-3, with D possibly being TRBD1 (6 bases). CDR3 in amino acids: CASGVGAGSTDTQYF. As DNA, the CDR3 is TGTGCCTCAGGGGTAGGAGCAGGGAGCACAGATACGCAGTATTTT.